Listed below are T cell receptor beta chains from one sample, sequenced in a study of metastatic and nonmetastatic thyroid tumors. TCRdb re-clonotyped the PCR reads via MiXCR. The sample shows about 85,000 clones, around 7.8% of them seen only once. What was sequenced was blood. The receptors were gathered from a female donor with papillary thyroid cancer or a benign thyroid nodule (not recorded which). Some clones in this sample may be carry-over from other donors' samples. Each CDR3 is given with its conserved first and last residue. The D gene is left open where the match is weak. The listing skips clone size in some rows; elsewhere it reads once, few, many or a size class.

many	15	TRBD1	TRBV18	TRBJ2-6	CASSPYRGGANVLTF	TGTGCCAGCTCACCATACAGGGGTGGGGCCAACGTCCTGACTTTC
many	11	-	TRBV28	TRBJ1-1	CASNPGDEAFF	TGTGCCAGCAATCCTGGGGATGAAGCTTTCTTT
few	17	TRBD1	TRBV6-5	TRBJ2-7	CASSYSPLGTGGREQYF	TGTGCCAGCAGTTACTCCCCCCTTGGGACAGGGGGGAGGGAGCAGTACTTC
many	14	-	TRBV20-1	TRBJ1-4	CSAASEGSGEKLFF	TGCAGTGCCGCCTCGGAAGGGTCCGGTGAAAAACTGTTTTTT
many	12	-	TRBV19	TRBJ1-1	CASRGIGAEAFF	TGTGCCAGTAGGGGGATAGGGGCTGAAGCTTTCTTT
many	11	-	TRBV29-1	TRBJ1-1	CSVSYFTEAFF	TGCAGCGTTTCGTATTTCACTGAAGCTTTCTTT
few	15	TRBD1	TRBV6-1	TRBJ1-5	CASSDYGQGGQPQHF	TGTGCCAGCAGTGATTATGGACAGGGTGGTCAGCCCCAGCATTTT
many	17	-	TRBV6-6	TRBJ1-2	CASSYSNHRNPNYGYTF	TGTGCCAGCAGTTACTCGAACCACAGAAACCCTAACTATGGCTACACCTTC
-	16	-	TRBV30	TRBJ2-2	CAWSDRVRGGTGELFF	TGTGCCTGGAGTGACCGCGTCAGGGGAGGGACCGGGGAGCTGTTTTTT
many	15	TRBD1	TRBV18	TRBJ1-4	CASSSRGQLTEKLFF	TGTGCCAGCTCATCAAGGGGACAGTTGACTGAAAAACTGTTTTTT
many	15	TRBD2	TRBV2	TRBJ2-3	CASSEGGGITDTQYF	TGTGCCAGCAGTGAAGGGGGAGGGATCACAGATACGCAGTATTTT
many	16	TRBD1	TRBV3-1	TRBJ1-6	CASSPIRGSGRSPLHF	TGTGCCAGCAGCCCTATCAGGGGGTCGGGACGGTCACCCCTCCACTTT
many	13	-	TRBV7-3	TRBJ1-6	CASSSTAASPLHF	TGTGCCAGCAGCTCGACAGCTGCCTCACCCCTCCACTTT
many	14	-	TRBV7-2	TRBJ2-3	CASTFSRDTDTQYF	TGTGCCAGCACCTTCTCTAGGGACACAGATACGCAGTATTTT
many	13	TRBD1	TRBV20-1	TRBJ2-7	CSVRGQGHYEQYF	TGCAGTGTGAGGGGACAGGGGCACTACGAGCAGTACTTC
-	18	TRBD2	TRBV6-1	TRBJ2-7	CASSEGLAGGQVAYEQYF	TGTGCCAGCAGTGAGGGACTAGCGGGGGGGCAAGTCGCCTACGAGCAGTACTTC
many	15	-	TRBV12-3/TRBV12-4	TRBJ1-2	CASSPFGTSNYGYTF	TGTGCCAGCAGCCCCTTCGGCACCTCTAACTATGGCTACACCTTC
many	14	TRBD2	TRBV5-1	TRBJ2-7	CASSGSGGGYEQYF	TGCGCCAGCAGCGGAAGCGGGGGTGGGTACGAGCAGTACTTC